These 21 T cell receptor beta chains were sequenced from one sample in a study of blood T cell repertoires in COVID-19. Libraries were prepared by immunoSEQ multiplex PCR; TCRdb keeps only in-frame clonotypes and omits some of them. The sample lists approximately 150,000 clones; 88% were seen once. The sample was peripheral blood. The receptors here all came from a man aged 50 to 60 who had recovered from COVID-19.

The chain combines TRBV15 with TRBJ1-2, with D tentatively TRBD1 (6 bases). The V end was cut by 0 bases, the J end by 8 bases, with 13 bases between. The CDR3 length is 14 residues. Germline loops: CDR1 LNHNV, CDR2 YYDKDF (reference sequence). CDR3 DNA: TGTGCCACCAGCAGAGATTCCAACACAGGGGGCTACACCTTC. This encodes CATSRDSNTGGYTF.

The V and J genes are TRBV6-5 and TRBJ1-2, with 9 bases identical to TRBD1. V trimming: 0 bases; J trimming: 5 bases; junction bases outside the gene matches: 7. The CDR3 sequence is 16 residues long. The germline gives CDR1 MNHEY, CDR2 SVGAGI. The CDR3 bases are TGTGCCAGCAGTTACTCGACGGACAGGGGCGGGTATGGCTACACCTTC. Residues: CASSYSTDRGGYGYTF.

The chain combines TRBV5-1 with TRBJ2-1; D is possibly TRBD1 (6 bases). This CDR3 has 15 residues. Germline V gives CDR1 SGHRS, CDR2 YFSETQ. Trimming pared 0 bases from V and 4 bases from J, leaving 11 bases between. CDR3 bases: TGCGCCAGCAGCTTGGGACAGGTGTATTACAATGAGCAGTTCTTC. It translates to CASSLGQVYYNEQFF. Complete variable domain (other parts from reference TRBV5-1 and TRBJ2-1): KAGVTQTPRYLIKTRGQQVTLSCSPISGHRSVSWYQQTPGQGLQFLFEYFSETQRNKGNFPGRFSGRQFSNSRSEMNVSTLELGDSALYLCASSLGQVYYNEQFFGPGTRLTVL.

The gene calls are TRBV19 and TRBJ1-1; D call uncertain. CDR1 is LNHDA, CDR2 SQIVND, per germline (reference sequence). This CDR3 has 14 amino acids. V lost 4 bases and J lost 5, with 14 bases in between. The CDR3 nucleotides are TGTGCCAGTAGTACCCTTCACCGGGGTACTGAAGCTTTCTTT. This encodes CASSTLHRGTEAFF.

This clone was seen only a few times. CDR3 residues: CASSLNALAPGGMNTEAFF. CDR3 sequence (DNA): TGTGCCAGCAGTTTAAATGCTTTGGCCCCAGGGGGCATGAACACTGAAGCTTTCTTT. The genes are TRBV28 and TRBJ1-1; 8 bases are a match to TRBD1. CDR1 is MDHEN, CDR2 SYDVKM, per germline. The J segment lost 0 bases and the V segment lost 2 bases, leaving 14 bases of the junction unmatched. This CDR3 is 19 amino acids long.

The V and J genes are TRBV19 and TRBJ1-1; D is possibly TRBD1 (5 bases). The CDR3 is 13 amino acids. With 5 bases removed from V and 10 bases from J, the gap between germline ends came to 17 bases. The germline CDR1 and CDR2 sequences are LNHDA and SQIVND (reference sequence). CDR3 in amino acids: CASSLRDHMAAFF. The DNA for the CDR3 is TGTGCCAGTAGTCTGCGGGACCATATGGCAGCTTTCTTT.

The chain has TRBV3-1 (or the pseudogene TRBV3-2) and TRBJ2-2; 8 bases align to TRBD1. The CDR3 extends over 13 amino acids. CDR1 LGHDT and CDR2 YNNKEL come from the germline V gene (reference sequence). The V segment lost 5 bases and the J segment 6 bases; nucleotides outside the gene matches: 2. The CDR3 reads CASSSQGAGELFF. Here the CDR3 DNA reads TGTGCCAGCAGCTCACAGGGGGCCGGGGAGCTGTTTTTT.

The genes are TRBV10-3 and TRBJ1-3; D gene uncertain. V was shortened by 3 bases and J by 0 bases, with 12 bases between the two germline ends. The V gene's germline CDR1 is ENHRY and CDR2 SYGVKD. The CDR3 is 16 residues long. The DNA for the CDR3 is TGTGCCATCAGTGATTTGACGGAGAGCTCTGGAAACACCATATATTTT. As protein: CAISDLTESSGNTIYF.

This clone appeared once. The rearrangement links TRBV9 to TRBJ2-3, with a possible D match to TRBD2 (6 bases). The CDR3 contains 16 residues. V was clipped by 0 bases and J by 4 bases, with 15 bases between them. Germline V gene data show CDR1 as SGDLS and CDR2 as YYNGEE. The CDR3 DNA is TGTGCCAGCAGCGTAGAAGGGACTGTGGCATCAGATACGCAGTATTTT. Translated, it gives CASSVEGTVASDTQYF.

The gene calls are TRBV3-1 (or the pseudogene TRBV3-2) and TRBJ2-7; 16 bases fit TRBD2. Trimming removed 1 base from V and 2 bases from J; junction bases left unmatched: 11. The CDR3 covers 20 residues. Germline V gives CDR1 LGHDT, CDR2 YNNKEL (reference sequence). The CDR3 nucleotides read TGTGCCAGCAGCCAAGGACATTTTGGTGGGACTAGCGGGGGGGCCTACGAGCAGTACTTC. It yields the protein CASSQGHFGGTSGGAYEQYF.

The chain combines TRBV7-9 with TRBJ2-7; 10 positions agree with TRBD1. The germline CDR1 and CDR2 sequences are SEHNR and FQNEAQ (reference sequence). The CDR3 runs 14 residues. The trim removed 5 bases at V and 5 bases at J, leaving 6 bases unmatched. The CDR3 sequence is CASSRRQGANEQYF. DNA of the CDR3: TGTGCCAGCAGCCGTCGACAGGGGGCGAACGAGCAGTACTTC.

A single count supports this clone. The genes are TRBV9 and TRBJ2-3; D is possibly TRBD1 (6 bases). This CDR3 is 15 amino acids long. CDR1 and CDR2 from the germline V gene are SGDLS and YYNGEE. V lost 0 bases and J lost 0, with 8 bases in between. DNA of the CDR3: TGTGCCAGCAGCGTAGAGGACAGCAGCACAGATACGCAGTATTTT. It encodes CASSVEDSSTDTQYF.

The V and J genes are TRBV20-1 and TRBJ1-5, with D hard to call. The CDR3 is 12 residues long. Between the trimmed V and J ends, which lost 3 bases and 2 bases, there was a span of 5 bases. Germline V gene sequence: CDR1 DFQATT, CDR2 SNEGSKA (reference sequence). The CDR3 is CSASDGNQPQHF. The CDR3 nucleotides read TGCAGTGCTAGTGACGGCAATCAGCCCCAGCATTTT.

The chain uses TRBV18 and TRBJ1-6; TRBD1 matches 7 bases. The J segment lost 10 bases and the V segment lost 1 base, leaving 7 bases of the junction unmatched. CDR3 length: 15 amino acids. Germline V gene data show CDR1 as KGHSH and CDR2 as LQKENI. As DNA, the CDR3 is TGTGCCAGCTCACCACAGCTGGGACAGCCCTCACCCCTCCACTTT. Its protein is CASSPQLGQPSPLHF.

The J gene is TRBJ2-2, the V gene TRBV11-2, with D possibly matching TRBD1 (5 bases). The V gene lost 4 bases and the J gene lost 6 bases, with 18 bases spanning the gap. The CDR3 is 16 residues long. Per the germline V gene, CDR1 is SGHAT and CDR2 is FQNNGV. CDR3 in DNA: TGTGCCAGCAGCTACCGACAGAGTGGTATAGCCGGGGAGCTGTTTTTT. The encoded protein is CASSYRQSGIAGELFF.

This clone has only one observation. The chain joins TRBV4-3 to TRBJ2-2, with a weak D call TRBD2 (5 bases). The CDR3 sequence is 15 residues long. With 2 bases removed from V and 1 base from J, the gap between germline ends came to 8 bases. Germline V lookup: CDR1 LGHNA, CDR2 YSLEER. CDR3 in amino acids: CASSQFEGNTGELFF. CDR3 coding DNA: TGCGCCAGCAGCCAATTTGAGGGGAACACCGGGGAGCTGTTTTTT.

V is TRBV2 and J is TRBJ2-3; 8 bases agree with TRBD1. CDR1 and CDR2 from the germline V gene are SNHLY and FYNNEI. This CDR3 is built from 17 residues. Trimming took 6 bases from V and 1 from J; bases not matched to a gene: 12. The CDR3 coding sequence is TGTGCCAGCAGGGCCCGAGTCGGACAGGGCGGCACAGATACGCAGTATTTT. Residues: CASRARVGQGGTDTQYF.

The chain is built from TRBV7-2 and TRBJ1-5; 12 bases align to TRBD1. The germline CDR1 and CDR2 sequences are SGHTA and FQGNSA. With 5 bases clipped from V and 7 bases from J, the junction kept 6 bases outside the gene matches. This CDR3 is 15 amino acids long. The CDR3 DNA reads TGTGCCAGCAGCCCGGGACAGGGGGCACAGCAGCCCCAGCATTTT. It encodes CASSPGQGAQQPQHF.

The V gene is TRBV2, the J gene TRBJ1-3, with 7 bases identical to TRBD1. CDR3 length: 16 amino acids. CDR1 is SNHLY and CDR2 is FYNNEI in the germline V gene. The ends lost 6 bases at V and 3 bases at J; junction bases unmatched: 11. The CDR3 coding sequence is TGTGCCAGCAGCCCCAGCGACAGGGTCGGTGGAAACACCATATATTTT. This sequence encodes CASSPSDRVGGNTIYF.

The chain carries TRBV7-2 and TRBJ1-4; tentative D call: TRBD1 (5 bases). Germline CDR1 SGHTA, CDR2 FQGNSA. CDR3 length: 14 residues. Trimming shortened V by 2 bases and J by 11 bases, and 15 bases separated the two germline ends. The CDR3 DNA reads as TGTGCCAGCAGCTTACCAGGCAGGGATAGGAAACTGTTTTTT. The encoded protein is CASSLPGRDRKLFF.

The chain is built from TRBV10-1 and TRBJ1-1, with 7 bases matching TRBD1. J was trimmed by 6 bases and V by 2 bases; bases with no gene match: 9. The CDR3 runs 15 residues. The germline V gene has CDR1 WNHNN and CDR2 SYGVQD (reference sequence). The CDR3 loop is CASSELTGMASEAFF. As DNA, the CDR3 is TGCGCCAGCAGTGAGCTGACAGGGATGGCCTCTGAAGCTTTCTTT.